This T cell receptor (beta chain) was documented in a study of blood T cell repertoires in COVID-19. About the research overall: Samples came from the United States, Italy and Spain, spanning acute and convalescent COVID-19. T cells, B-cell-depleted T cells, or PBMCs provided the cDNA or gDNA that served as material.

Seattle patients were enrolled while actively infected and followed longitudinally. In the source study's methods: Counts of nucleated cells, estimated from reference gene primer amplification, were obtained. Method: immunoSEQ multiplex PCR; TCRdb's copy keeps in-frame clones and lacks some. V and J calls and clone size are as listed in that table; D and trimming were resolved from the DNA. The repertoire holds a few hundred thousand clones, approximately 90% seen once, with 0.75% to 0.85% in the top ten. The length of the CDR3 is 10 residues. V lost 6 bases, J lost 8 bases, and 7 bases lay in between. Germline CDR1 DFQATT, CDR2 SNEGSKA (reference sequence).

The chain uses TRBV20-1 and TRBJ1-4; no firm D call. This TCR was recovered from a man between 18 and 35 years old with COVID-19, enrolled during active disease. Material: peripheral blood. The CDR3 loop is CSADEEKLFF. DNA for the CDR3: TGCAGTGCAGATGAGGAAAAACTGTTTTTT.